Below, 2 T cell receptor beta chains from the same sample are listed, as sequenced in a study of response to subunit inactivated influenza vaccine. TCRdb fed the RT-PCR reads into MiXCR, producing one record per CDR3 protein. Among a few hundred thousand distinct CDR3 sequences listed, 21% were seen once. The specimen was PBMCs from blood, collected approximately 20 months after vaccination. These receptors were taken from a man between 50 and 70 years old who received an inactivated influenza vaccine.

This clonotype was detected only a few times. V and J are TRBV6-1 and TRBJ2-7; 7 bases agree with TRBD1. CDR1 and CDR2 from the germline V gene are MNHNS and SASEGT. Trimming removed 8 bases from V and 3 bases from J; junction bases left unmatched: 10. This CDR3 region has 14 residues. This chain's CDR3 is CASGWGTEIYEQYF. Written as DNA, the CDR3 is TGTGCCAGCGGGTGGGGGACAGAGATCTACGAGCAGTACTTC.

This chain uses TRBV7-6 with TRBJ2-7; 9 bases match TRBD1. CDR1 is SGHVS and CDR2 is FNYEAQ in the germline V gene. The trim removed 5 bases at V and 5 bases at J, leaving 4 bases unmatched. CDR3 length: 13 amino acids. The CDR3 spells CASSPGQGNEQYF. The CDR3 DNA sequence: TGTGCCAGCAGCCCGGGACAGGGTAACGAGCAGTACTTC.